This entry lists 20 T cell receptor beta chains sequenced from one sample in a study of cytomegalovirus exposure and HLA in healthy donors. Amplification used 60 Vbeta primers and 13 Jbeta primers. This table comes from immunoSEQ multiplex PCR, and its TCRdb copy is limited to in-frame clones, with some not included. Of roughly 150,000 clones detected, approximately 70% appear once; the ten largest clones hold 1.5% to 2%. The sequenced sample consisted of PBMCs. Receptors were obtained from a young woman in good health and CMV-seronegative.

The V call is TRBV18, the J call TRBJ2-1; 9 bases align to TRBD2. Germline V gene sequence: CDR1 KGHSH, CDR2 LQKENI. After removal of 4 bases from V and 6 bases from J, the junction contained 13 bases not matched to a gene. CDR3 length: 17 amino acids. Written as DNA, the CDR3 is TGTGCCAGCTCACGACAGAACAGCGGGAGGTACCGCAATGAGCAGTTCTTC. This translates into CASSRQNSGRYRNEQFF.

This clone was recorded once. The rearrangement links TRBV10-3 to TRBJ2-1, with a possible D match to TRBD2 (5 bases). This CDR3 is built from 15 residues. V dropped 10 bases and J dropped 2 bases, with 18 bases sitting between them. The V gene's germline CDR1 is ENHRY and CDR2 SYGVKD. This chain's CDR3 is CATHKGSDPYNEQFF. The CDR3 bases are TGTGCCACACACAAAGGGAGCGACCCCTACAATGAGCAGTTCTTC.

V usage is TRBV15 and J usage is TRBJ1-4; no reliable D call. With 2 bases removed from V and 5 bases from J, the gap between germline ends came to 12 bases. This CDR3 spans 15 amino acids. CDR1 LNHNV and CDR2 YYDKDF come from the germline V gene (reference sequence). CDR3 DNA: TGTGCCACCAGCAGACAGGTTGGCCTAAATGAAAAACTGTTTTTT. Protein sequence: CATSRQVGLNEKLFF.

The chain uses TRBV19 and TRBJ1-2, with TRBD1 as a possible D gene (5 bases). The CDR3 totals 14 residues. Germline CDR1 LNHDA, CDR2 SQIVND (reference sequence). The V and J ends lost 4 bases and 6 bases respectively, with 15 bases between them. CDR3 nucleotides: TGTGCCAGTAGTAAGAGGCAGGGCGAAGATGGCTACACCTTC. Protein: CASSKRQGEDGYTF.

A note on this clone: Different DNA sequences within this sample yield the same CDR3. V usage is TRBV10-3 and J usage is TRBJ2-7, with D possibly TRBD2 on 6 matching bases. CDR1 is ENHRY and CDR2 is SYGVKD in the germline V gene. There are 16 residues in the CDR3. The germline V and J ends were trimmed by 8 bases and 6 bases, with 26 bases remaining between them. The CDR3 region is CAILLAGDPRPSEQYV. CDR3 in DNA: TGTGCCATCCTACTAGCAGGAGATCCTAGGCCCTCCGAGCAGTACGTC.

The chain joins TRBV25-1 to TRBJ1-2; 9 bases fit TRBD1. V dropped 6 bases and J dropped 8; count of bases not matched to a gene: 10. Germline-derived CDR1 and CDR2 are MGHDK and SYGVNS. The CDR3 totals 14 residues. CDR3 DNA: TGTGCCAGCAGCCCGGGACAGGGTCGCGTCGGCTACACCTTC. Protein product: CASSPGQGRVGYTF.

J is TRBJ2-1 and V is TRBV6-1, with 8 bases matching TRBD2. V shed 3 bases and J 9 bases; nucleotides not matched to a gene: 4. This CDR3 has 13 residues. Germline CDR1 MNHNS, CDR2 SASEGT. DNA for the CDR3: TGTGCCAGCAGTGACAGAGCGGGGGTTGAGCAGTTCTTC. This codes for CASSDRAGVEQFF.

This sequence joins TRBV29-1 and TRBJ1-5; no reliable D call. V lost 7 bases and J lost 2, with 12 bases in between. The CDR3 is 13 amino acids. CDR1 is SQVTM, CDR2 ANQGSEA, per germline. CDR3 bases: TGCAGCGCTGGGCGGGGTGGCAATCAGCCCCAGCATTTT. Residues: CSAGRGGNQPQHF.

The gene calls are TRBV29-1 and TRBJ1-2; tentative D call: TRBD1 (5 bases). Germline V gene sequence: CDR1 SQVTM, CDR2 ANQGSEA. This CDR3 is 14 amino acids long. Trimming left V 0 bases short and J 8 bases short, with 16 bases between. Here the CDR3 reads CSVEDPSKGVGYTF. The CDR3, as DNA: TGCAGCGTTGAAGATCCCTCCAAAGGGGTCGGCTACACCTTC.

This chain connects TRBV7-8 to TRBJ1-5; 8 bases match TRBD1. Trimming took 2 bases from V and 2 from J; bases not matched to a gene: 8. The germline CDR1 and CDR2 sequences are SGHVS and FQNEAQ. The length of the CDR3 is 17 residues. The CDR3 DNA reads TGTGCCAGCAGCTTAAGACAGGGGAGTAATCGCAATCAGCCCCAGCATTTT. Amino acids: CASSLRQGSNRNQPQHF.

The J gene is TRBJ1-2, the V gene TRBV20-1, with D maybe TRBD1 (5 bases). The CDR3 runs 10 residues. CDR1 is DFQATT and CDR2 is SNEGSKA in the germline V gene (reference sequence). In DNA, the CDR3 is TGCAGAGGGGAGGGGCGCGAAGACACCTTC. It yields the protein CRGEGREDTF.

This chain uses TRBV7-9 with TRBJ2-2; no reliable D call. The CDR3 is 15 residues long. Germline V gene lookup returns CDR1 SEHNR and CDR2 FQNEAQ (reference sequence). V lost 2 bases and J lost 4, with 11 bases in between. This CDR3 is CASSLTRPTTGELFF. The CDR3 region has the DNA TGTGCCAGCAGCTTAACGCGGCCGACCACCGGGGAGCTGTTTTTT.

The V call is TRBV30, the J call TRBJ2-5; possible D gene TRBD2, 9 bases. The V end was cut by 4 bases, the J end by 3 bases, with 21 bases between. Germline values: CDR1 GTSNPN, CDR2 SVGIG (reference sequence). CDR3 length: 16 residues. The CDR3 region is CAWTQGATSGEETQYF. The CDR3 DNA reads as TGTGCCTGGACGCAGGGGGCGACTAGCGGCGAAGAGACCCAGTACTTC.

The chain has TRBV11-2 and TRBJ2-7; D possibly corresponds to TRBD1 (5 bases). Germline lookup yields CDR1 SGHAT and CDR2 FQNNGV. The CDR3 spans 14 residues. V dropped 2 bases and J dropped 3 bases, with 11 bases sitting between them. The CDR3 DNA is TGTGCCAGCAGCTTAAGGAGCAGGGACTACGAGCAGTACGTC. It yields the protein CASSLRSRDYEQYV.

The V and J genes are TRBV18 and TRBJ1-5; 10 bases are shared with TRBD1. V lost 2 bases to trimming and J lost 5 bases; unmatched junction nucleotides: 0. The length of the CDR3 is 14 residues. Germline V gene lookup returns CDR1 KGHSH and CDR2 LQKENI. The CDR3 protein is CASSPGTGDQPQHF. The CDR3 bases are TGTGCCAGCTCACCAGGGACAGGGGATCAGCCCCAGCATTTT.

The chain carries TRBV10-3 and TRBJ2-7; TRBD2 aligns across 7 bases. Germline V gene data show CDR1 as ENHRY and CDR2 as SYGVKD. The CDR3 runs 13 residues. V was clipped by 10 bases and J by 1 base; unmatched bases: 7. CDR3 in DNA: TGTGCCAACAGCGGGGTCGGGTCCTACGAGCAGTACTTC. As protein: CANSGVGSYEQYF.

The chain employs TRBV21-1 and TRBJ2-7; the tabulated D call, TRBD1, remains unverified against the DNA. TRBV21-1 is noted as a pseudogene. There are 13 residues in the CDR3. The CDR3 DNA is TGTGCCAGCAACCGGACAGGGGGCAGCGAGCAGTACTTC. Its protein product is CASNRTGGSEQYF.

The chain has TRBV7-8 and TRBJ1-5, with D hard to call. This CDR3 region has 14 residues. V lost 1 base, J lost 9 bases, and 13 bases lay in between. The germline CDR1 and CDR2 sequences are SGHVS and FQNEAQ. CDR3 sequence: CASSLDSSRGPQHF. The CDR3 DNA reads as TGTGCCAGCAGCTTAGACAGCAGTCGGGGGCCCCAGCATTTT.

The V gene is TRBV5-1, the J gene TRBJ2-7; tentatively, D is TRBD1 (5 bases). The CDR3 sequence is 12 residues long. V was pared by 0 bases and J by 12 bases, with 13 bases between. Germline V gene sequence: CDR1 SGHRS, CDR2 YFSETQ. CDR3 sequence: CASSLEGSTRYF. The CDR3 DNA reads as TGCGCCAGCAGCTTGGAGGGGTCGACGCGGTACTTC.

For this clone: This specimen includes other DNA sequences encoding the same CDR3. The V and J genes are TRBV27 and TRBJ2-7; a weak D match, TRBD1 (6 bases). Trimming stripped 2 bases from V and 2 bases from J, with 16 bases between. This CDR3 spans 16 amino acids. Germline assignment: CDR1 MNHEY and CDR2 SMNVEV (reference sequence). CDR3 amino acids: CASSLIQGPTPYEQYF. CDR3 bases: TGTGCCAGCAGTTTAATTCAGGGGCCGACCCCCTACGAGCAGTACTTC.